This TCR beta chain was sequenced during a study of OX40 agonist ivuxolimab in advanced cancers. Study-wide findings and caveats: By week 6 at 0.1 to 3.0 mg/kg, blood CD4+ and CD8+ T cells had expanded clonally.

Any history of autoimmune disease or systemic immunosuppression disqualified patients. With regard to this clone: The antigen remains unidentified.

V was clipped by 10 bases and J by 2 bases, with 11 bases between them. The length of the CDR3 is 12 residues. CDR1 is SEHNR and CDR2 is FQNEAQ in the germline V gene (reference sequence). Using immunoSEQ multiplex PCR, the repertoire was profiled, and TCRdb retains in-frame clones only, with some absent. This sample has fewer than 30,000 clones, with about 81% found just once. This clonotype originated in an adult with an advanced solid tumor such as melanoma, head and neck, liver or kidney cancer. The rearrangement links TRBV7-9 to TRBJ2-5; TRBD2 is a possible D gene (5 bases). This specimen consisted of CD4+ or CD8+ T cells sorted from blood, obtained in a trial of the OX40 agonist ivuxolimab. The CDR3 here is CATATGQETQYF. CDR3 in DNA: TGTGCCACCGCGACGGGACAAGAGACCCAGTACTTC.